At least ten counts were recorded for the clone carrying this T cell receptor beta chain. Its antigen is as yet unknown. By 5'RACE with 10-nucleotide random UMIs, the cDNA was made. The yield of each sequencing run was over 200 million TCR-beta sequences from 15-18 subjects. TCRdb re-called the 5' RACE reads through MiXCR, storing one row per CDR3 protein. The table has tens of thousands of distinct CDR3 sequences, 2% to 3% seen once. The data were taken from a study of neurological immune-mediated disorders. Losses at the gene ends were 5 bases for V and 6 bases for J; bases not matched to a gene: 3. CDR3 size: 13 residues. Germline V CDR1 and CDR2: SEHNR, FQNEAQ (reference sequence). Study observations and caveats: Expansion of TCR clones was greatest in HTLV-1-associated myelopathy and smallest in multiple sclerosis, where it fell below that of healthy controls.

The chain couples TRBV7-9 to TRBJ2-7; 11 bases match TRBD1. This receptor was obtained from a man aged 50-60 years with multiple sclerosis. The sample consisted of PBMCs. DNA for the CDR3: TGTGCCAGCAGCCTGGACAGGGGGCGCGAGCAGTACTTC. It codes for CASSLDRGREQYF.